This T cell receptor (beta chain) was sequenced during a study of blood T cell repertoires in COVID-19. Across the whole study: Acute-phase and convalescent COVID-19 samples originated in the United States, Italy and Spain. PBMCs, B-cell-depleted T cells, or T cells provided the cDNA or gDNA that made up the material.

This clone was seen a handful of times. Study processing details: Reference gene primers were amplified, and this amplification served to estimate nucleated cell counts. Assay used: immunoSEQ multiplex PCR; TCRdb lists only in-frame clones, some missing. V, J and clone size are taken as reported in that table, and D and trimming were inferred from the DNA itself. The sample has under 250,000 clones; 70% to 90% are singletons. This TCR was recovered from a man aged 45-60 years with acute or convalescent COVID-19. Sequencing input: peripheral blood.

The CDR3: CASSLTVQGAGYTF. DNA of the CDR3: TGTGCCAGCAGTTTAACAGTTCAGGGGGCTGGCTACACCTTC. The V call is TRBV27, the J call TRBJ1-2; 8 bases are shared with TRBD1. Germline V gene data show CDR1 as MNHEY and CDR2 as SMNVEV (reference sequence). The CDR3 runs to 14 residues. V gave up 2 bases and J gave up 7 bases; unmatched junction bases: 6.